This TCR beta chain was sequenced in a study of response to subunit inactivated influenza vaccine. Whole-study results and caveats: The authors suggested that every seasonal influenza vaccination recruits few new T cells.

At least ten counts were recorded for this clonotype. Its antigen is currently unknown. TCRdb re-called the RT-PCR reads through MiXCR, storing one row per CDR3 protein. The sample holds approximately 290,000 distinct CDR3 sequences, roughly 22% seen once. The CDR3 contains 13 residues. CDR1 and CDR2 (germline): LGHDT, YNNKEL (reference sequence). The V end was cut by 5 bases, the J end by 1 base, with 6 bases between. Specimen: PBMCs from blood, collected 21 months after vaccination. The TCR originated in a man aged 45-69 years who received an inactivated influenza vaccine. This chain connects TRBV3-1 to TRBJ1-3; D not resolved. The CDR3, as DNA: TGTGCCAGCAGCGCTCTATCTGGAAACACCATATATTTT. This codes for CASSALSGNTIYF. Complete variable domain (other parts from reference TRBV3-1 and TRBJ1-3): DTAVSQTPKYLVTQMGNDKSIKCEQNLGHDTMYWYKQDSKKFLKIMFSYNNKELIINETVPNRFSPKSPDKAHLNLHINSLELGDSAVYFCASSALSGNTIYFGEGSWLTVV.